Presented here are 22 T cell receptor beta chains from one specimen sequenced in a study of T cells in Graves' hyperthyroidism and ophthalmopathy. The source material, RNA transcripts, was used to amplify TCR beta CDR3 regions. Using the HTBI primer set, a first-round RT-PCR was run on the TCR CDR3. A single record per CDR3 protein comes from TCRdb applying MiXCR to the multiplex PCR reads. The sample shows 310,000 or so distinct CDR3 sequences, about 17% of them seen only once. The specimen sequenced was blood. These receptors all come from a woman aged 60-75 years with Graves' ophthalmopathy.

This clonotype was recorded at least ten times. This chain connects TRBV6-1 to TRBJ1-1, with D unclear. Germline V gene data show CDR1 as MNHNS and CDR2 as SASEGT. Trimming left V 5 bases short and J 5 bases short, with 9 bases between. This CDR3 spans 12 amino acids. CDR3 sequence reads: CASSSTITEAFF. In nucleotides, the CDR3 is TGTGCCAGCAGTTCAACAATTACTGAAGCTTTCTTT.

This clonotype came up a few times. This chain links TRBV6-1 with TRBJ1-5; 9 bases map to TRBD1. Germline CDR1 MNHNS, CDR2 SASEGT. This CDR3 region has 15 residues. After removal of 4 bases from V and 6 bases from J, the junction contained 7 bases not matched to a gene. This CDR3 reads CASSAGQGPGQPQHF. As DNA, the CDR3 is TGTGCCAGCAGTGCCGGACAGGGGCCGGGTCAGCCCCAGCATTTT.

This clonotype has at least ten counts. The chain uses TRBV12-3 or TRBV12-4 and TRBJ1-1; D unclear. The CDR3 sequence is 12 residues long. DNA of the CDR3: TGTGCTACCTCGAAGGGCGTGACTGAAGCTTTCTTT. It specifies CATSKGVTEAFF.

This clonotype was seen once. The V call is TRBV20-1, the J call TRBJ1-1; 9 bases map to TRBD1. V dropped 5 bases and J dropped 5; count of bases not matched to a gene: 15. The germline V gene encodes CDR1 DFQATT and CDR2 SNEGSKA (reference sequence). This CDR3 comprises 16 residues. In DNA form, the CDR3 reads TGCAGTGCTGCACCCGGGACAGGGAGCGTGGATACTGAAGCTTTCTTT. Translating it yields CSAAPGTGSVDTEAFF.

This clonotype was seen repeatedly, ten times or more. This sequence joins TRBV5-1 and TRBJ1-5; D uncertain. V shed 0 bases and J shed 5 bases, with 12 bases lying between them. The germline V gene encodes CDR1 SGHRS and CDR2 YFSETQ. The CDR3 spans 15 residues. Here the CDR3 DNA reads TGCGCCAGCAGCTTGGACAGTGGGAGCGATCAGCCCCAGCATTTT. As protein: CASSLDSGSDQPQHF.

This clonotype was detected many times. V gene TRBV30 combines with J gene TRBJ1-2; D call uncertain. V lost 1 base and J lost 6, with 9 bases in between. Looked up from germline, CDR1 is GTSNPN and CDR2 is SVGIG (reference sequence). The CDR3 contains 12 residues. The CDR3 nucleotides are TGTGCCTGGAGTGAAGGGTATCATGGCTACACCTTC. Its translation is CAWSEGYHGYTF.

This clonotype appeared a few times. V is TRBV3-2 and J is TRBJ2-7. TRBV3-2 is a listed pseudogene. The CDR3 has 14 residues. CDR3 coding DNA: TGTGCCAGCTTCCCCACGCTGGGGTTGCACGAGCAGTACTTC. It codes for CASFPTLGLHEQYF.

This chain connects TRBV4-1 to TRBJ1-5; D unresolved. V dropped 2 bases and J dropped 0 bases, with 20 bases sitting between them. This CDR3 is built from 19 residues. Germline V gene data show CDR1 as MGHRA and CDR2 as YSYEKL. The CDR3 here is CASSQSRNSGSHSNQPQHF. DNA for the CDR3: TGCGCCAGCAGCCAATCTCGGAACTCAGGCAGTCATAGCAATCAGCCCCAGCATTTT.

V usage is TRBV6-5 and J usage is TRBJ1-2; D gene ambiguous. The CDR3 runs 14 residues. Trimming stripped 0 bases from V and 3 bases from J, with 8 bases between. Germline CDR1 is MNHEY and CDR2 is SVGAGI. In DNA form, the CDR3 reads TGTGCCAGCAGTTACTCGGGGAGTGACTATGGCTACACCTTC. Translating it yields CASSYSGSDYGYTF.

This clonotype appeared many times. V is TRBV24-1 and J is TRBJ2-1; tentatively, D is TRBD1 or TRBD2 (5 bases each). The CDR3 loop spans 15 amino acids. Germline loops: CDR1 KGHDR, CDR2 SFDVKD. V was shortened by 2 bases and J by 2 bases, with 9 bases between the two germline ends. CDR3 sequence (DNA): TGTGCCACCAGTGATTCGGAGGACACCTACAATGAGCAGTTCTTC. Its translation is CATSDSEDTYNEQFF.

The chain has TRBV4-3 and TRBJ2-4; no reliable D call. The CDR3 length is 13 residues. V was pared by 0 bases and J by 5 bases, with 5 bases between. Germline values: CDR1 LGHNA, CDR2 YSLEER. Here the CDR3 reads CASSQDTENIQYF. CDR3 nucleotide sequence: TGCGCCAGCAGCCAAGATACGGAAAACATTCAGTACTTC.

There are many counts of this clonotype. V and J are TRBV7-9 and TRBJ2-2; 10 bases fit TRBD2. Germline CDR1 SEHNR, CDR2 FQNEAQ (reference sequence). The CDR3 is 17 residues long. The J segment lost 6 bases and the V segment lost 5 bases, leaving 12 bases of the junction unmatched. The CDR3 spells CASSPIRSGGAAGELFF. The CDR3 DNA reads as TGTGCCAGCAGCCCTATCCGGAGCGGGGGGGCCGCCGGGGAGCTGTTTTTT.

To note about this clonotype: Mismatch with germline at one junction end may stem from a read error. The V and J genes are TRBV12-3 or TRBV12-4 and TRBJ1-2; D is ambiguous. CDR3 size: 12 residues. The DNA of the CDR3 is TGTGCCAGCAGTCCGCGTGACTATGGCTGCACCTTC. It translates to CASSPRDYGCTF.

The CDR3 coding sequence is TGTGCCAGCACCGCGCCGGGTGGGGGGGCTTTCTTT. Translation gives CASTAPGGGAFF. The chain is built from TRBV11-1 and TRBJ1-1; a possible D gene is TRBD1 (5 bases). Germline lookup yields CDR1 SGHAT and CDR2 FQDESV (reference sequence). Trimming removed 7 bases at V and 11 bases at J, with 17 bases between. This CDR3 region has 12 residues.

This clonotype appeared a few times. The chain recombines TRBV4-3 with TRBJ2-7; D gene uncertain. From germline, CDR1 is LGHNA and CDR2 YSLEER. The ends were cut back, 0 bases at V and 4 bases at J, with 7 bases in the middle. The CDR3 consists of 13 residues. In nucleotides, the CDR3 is TGCGCCAGCAGCCAAGATGTAGGATACGAGCAGTACTTC. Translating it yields CASSQDVGYEQYF.

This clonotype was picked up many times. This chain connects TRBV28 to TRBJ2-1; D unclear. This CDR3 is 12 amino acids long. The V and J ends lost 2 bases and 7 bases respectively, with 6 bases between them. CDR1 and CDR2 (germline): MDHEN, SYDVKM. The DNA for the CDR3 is TGTGCCAGCAGTTTAGTGAGGAATGAGCAGTTCTTC. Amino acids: CASSLVRNEQFF.

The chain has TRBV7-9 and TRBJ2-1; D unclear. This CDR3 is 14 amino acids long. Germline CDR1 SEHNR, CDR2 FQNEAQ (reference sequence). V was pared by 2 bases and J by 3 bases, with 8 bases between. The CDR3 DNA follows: TGTGCCAGCAGCTTACAAGCGATCTACAATGAGCAGTTCTTC. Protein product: CASSLQAIYNEQFF.

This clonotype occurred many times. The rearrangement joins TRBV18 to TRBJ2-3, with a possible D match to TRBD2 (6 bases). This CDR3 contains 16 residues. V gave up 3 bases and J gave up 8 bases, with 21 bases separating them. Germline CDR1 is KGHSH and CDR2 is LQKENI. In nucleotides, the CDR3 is TGTGCCAGCTCACCCCCGGGACTTACTTACCGGGGTACGCAGTATTTT. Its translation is CASSPPGLTYRGTQYF.

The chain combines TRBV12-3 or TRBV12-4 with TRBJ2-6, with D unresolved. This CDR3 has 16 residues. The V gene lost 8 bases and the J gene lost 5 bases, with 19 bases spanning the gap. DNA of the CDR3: TGTGCCAGCTCCGGTAACACACGATCTTGGGCCAACGTCCTGACTTTC. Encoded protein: CASSGNTRSWANVLTF.

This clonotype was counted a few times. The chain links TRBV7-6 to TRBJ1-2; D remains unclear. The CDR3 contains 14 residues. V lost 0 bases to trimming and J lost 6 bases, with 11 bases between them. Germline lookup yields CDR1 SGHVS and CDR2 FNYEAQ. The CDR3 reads CASSLAFEEDGYTF. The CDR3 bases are TGTGCCAGCAGCTTAGCGTTTGAGGAGGATGGCTACACCTTC.

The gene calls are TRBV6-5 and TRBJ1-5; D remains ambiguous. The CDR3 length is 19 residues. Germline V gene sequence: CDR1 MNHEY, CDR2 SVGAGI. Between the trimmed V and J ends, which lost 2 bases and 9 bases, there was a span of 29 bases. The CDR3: CASSYPSGWANIPTGPQHF. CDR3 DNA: TGTGCCAGCAGTTACCCCTCGGGATGGGCCAATATCCCTACGGGGCCCCAGCATTTT.

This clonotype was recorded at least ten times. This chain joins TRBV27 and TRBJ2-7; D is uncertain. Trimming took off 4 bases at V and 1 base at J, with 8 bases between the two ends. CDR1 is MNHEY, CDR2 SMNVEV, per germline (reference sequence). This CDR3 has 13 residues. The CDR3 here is CASSSADSYEQYF. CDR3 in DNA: TGTGCCAGCAGTTCGGCGGATTCCTACGAGCAGTACTTC.